Sequencing of this T cell receptor beta chain was carried out in a study of breast tumors, draining lymph nodes, adjacent tissues (dated by TCRdb to the mid-2010s). For the wider study: TCR beta repertoires were compared across tumor, adjacent nontumor tissue and axillary lymph nodes obtained from breast cancer patients. In human breast cancer, the study set out to evaluate how tumor, surrounding tissue and draining lymph node repertoires relate to one another and whether T cells may move between these sites. What the study reported, not specific to this receptor: Tumor T-cell repertoires showed less diversity than lymph node repertoires and more diversity than nontumor tissue repertoires, and tumor T-cell repertoires showed preferential V and J gene usage. Rather than being directly demonstrated, the conclusion that tumor T cells originate in lymph nodes was presented as consistent with a hypothesis. The data were considered consistent with most tumor T cells being derived from the lymph node and subsequently expanding within tumor tissue. The similarity between tumor and nontumor tissue repertoires was significantly greater in luminal-like breast cancer than in basal-like breast cancer.

The axillary draining lymph nodes of breast cancer patients were the source of the lymph node samples. The reads were generated on an Illumina HiSeq 2000. TCR beta chain libraries were generated by multiplex PCR amplification. The amplified TCR beta chain products were analyzed by high-throughput sequencing. Through fastp at Q25 and MiXCR, TCRdb rebuilt clones from the public reads, retaining in-frame beta chains. All rows with the same CDR3 protein become a single entry with the most common DNA and genes. The sample includes about 140,000 distinct CDR3 sequences, with approximately 20% observed a single time. Roughly 2.6% of the sample is held by the ten biggest clonotypes. Taken from the germline V gene, the CDR1 and CDR2 loops are ENHRY and SYGVKD. The CDR3 numbers 12 residues from cysteine through phenylalanine. Only CDR3 DNA remains: 36 bases, in frame from the first base. This clonotype occurred once. Its antigen target is currently unknown. This clone may be a read error of a much larger clone one base away.

The chain is encoded by TRBV10-3 joined to TRBJ2-2; the D region may be TRBD1 or TRBD2, each matching 5 bases equally. The clonotype originates from a female donor with breast cancer. Some clones in this sample may be carry-over from other donors' samples. The specimen sequenced was axillary lymph node tissue. The nucleotides are TGTGCCATCATGGGGGAGACCGGGGAGCCGTTTTTT. Translated, this gives CAIMGETGEPFF.